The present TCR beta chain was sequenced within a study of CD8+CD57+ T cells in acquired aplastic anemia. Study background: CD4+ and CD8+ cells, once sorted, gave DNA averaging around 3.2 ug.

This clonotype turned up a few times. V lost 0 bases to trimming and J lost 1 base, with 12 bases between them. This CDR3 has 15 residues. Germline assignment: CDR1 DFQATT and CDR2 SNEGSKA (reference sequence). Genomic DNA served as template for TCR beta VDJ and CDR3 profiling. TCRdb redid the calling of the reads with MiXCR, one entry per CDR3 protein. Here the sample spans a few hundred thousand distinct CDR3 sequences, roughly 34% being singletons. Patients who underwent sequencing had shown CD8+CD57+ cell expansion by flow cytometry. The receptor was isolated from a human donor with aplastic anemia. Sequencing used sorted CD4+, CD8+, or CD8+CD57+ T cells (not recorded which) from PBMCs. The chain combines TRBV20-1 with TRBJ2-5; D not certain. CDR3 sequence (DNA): TGCAGTGCTAGAGATTCGAGACTGGTCCAAGAGACCCAGTACTTC. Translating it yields CSARDSRLVQETQYF.